This T cell receptor beta chain came from a study of regulatory T cells in long-lasting Graves disease. Time point noted: newly diagnosed GD, antithyroid drugs for less than 3 months. Scientists built the TCR library using RNA that was extracted from PBMCs. This clonotype was found many times. The V end lost 6 bases, the J end lost 0 bases, and 6 bases lay between the germline ends. There are 12 residues in the CDR3. CDR1 and CDR2 from the germline V gene are SGHRS and YFSETQ. iRepertoire HTBI primers and Arm-PCR of CDR3 regions built TCR beta libraries. TCRdb redid the calling of the multiplex PCR reads with MiXCR, one entry per CDR3 protein. The table has under 300,000 distinct CDR3 sequences, around 19% seen once. This sample also appeared in a second study, on T cells in Graves' hyperthyroidism and ophthalmopathy.

The chain links TRBV5-1 to TRBJ1-1; D unresolved. This clonotype was sampled from a woman between 25 and 40 years old with Graves disease. The source was peripheral blood mononuclear cells (PBMCs), collected at new diagnosis, from a patient treated with antithyroid drugs. This chain's CDR3 is CASKLLNTEAFF. DNA of the CDR3: TGCGCCAGCAAATTGTTGAACACTGAAGCTTTCTTT.